This T cell receptor (beta chain) stems from a study of cytomegalovirus exposure and HLA in healthy donors (dated by TCRdb to the late 2010s). Context from the whole study: A later analysis indicated that the 130 or so validation repertoires were generated on the platform also employed for the approximately 700 repertoires of the first cohort. The study was designed to test whether signatures of past pathogen exposure could be identified by cataloging public T cell receptors. A separate validation cohort of some 130 different subjects was used in addition to the roughly 670-subject first cohort. To predict cytomegalovirus infection status, the study combined high-throughput TCR immunosequencing, statistical association of individual TCRs with disease status, and machine learning.

Separate from the roughly 700-subject first cohort, the validation cohort of roughly 110 subjects was the group to which the donors belonged. The CDR3 has 13 amino acids, counting the end cysteine and phenylalanine. Only the CDR3 DNA is retained, 39 bases long and in frame from the first base. As encoded in the germline V gene (reference sequence), CDR1 is SGHNT while CDR2 is YYREEE. The germline V and J ends show losses of 3 bases and 3 bases respectively, and no gene match explains 0 bases of the junction. Worth noting for this clone: Its cognate antigen has yet to be identified. Base qualities are missing; no much larger clone stands one base away.

The method behind the library was the immunoSEQ multiplex PCR assay. The source study handled its data this way. To diagnose cytomegalovirus status from the catalog of TCR beta chain sequences, a statistical classification framework was built. TCRdb re-hosts the immuneACCESS table, in-frame sequences only. Its copies lack some clones; in the studies checked, an unresolved V gene accounts for under half of them, and the cause for the rest is not known. V, J and clone size were drawn from that table, and D and trimming were deduced from the DNA. The sample records about 240,000 clones, approximately 90% of which are singletons. The ten largest clones represent around 3% of the sample. What the research found in general, with its limitations: The classifier was reported to diagnose cytomegalovirus status with high specificity and sensitivity in both the original and validation cohorts. The study gave a list of some 150 TCR beta chains associated with cytomegalovirus. In vitro tests confirmed that a few of the cytomegalovirus-associated TCR beta chains recognize cytomegalovirus antigens. Subsequent analysis determined that TCRs grouped into clusters in the first cohort also showed a tendency toward co-occurrence across the 120 validation repertoires, and approximately 94% of cluster scores exceeded 0. All 120 or so repertoires were used to score co-occurrence in the validation cohort in a later analysis, because that analysis had no HLA typing for the cohort. Most TCR sequences were observed very rarely across donors, whereas some public TCRs were present in many individuals. The authors suggested that the approach could potentially be extended to other disease states and immunological phenotypes.

The receptor comes from a man younger than 30 in good health and CMV-seronegative. The chain joins TRBV5-4 to TRBJ2-7, and 10 junctional nucleotides match TRBD1. The sample taken for sequencing was PBMCs. This receptor has the CDR3 CASSWTGGYEQYF. The DNA sequence follows: TGTGCCAGCAGCTGGACAGGGGGCTACGAGCAGTACTTC.